Below, 23 T cell receptor beta chains from the same sample are listed, as sequenced in a study of graft-versus-host responses after intestinal transplantation. These receptors have no known antigen. TCRdb's copy holds only in-frame clones and misses some; the assay was immunoSEQ multiplex PCR. The sample records approximately 90,000 clones, approximately 78% being singletons. The sample was unstimulated CD4+ T cells sorted from spleen or lymph node cells, taken before intestinal transplant. The receptors stem from a human donor who received an intestinal transplant.

The V call is TRBV28, the J call TRBJ1-1, with D possibly matching TRBD1 (5 bases). Looked up from germline, CDR1 is MDHEN and CDR2 is SYDVKM. Trimming took off 6 bases at V and 1 base at J, with 12 bases between the two ends. The CDR3 extends over 14 amino acids. CDR3 sequence (DNA): TGTGCCAGCAGATCGGGACTTCGGAACACTGAAGCTTTCTTT. Translating gives CASRSGLRNTEAFF. The full variable domain, rest sourced from reference TRBV28 and TRBJ1-1, is DVKVTQSSRYLVKRTGEKVFLECVQDMDHENMFWYRQDPGLGLRLIYFSYDVKMKEKGDIPEGYSVSREKKERFSLILESASTNQTSMYLCASRSGLRNTEAFFGQGTRLTVV.

The chain joins TRBV6-7 to TRBJ2-3; no clear D gene. TRBV6-7 is an ORF; its function is uncertain. V was cut by 5 bases and J by 2 bases, with 8 bases left in between. This CDR3 region has 13 residues. As DNA, the CDR3 is TGTGCCAGCAGTGGTTACTACACAGATACGCAGTATTTT. This codes for CASSGYYTDTQYF.

The genes are TRBV10-3 and TRBJ2-4; D perhaps matches TRBD2 (6 bases). This CDR3 is 13 amino acids long. V gave up 3 bases and J gave up 5 bases, with 8 bases separating them. Germline-derived CDR1 and CDR2 are ENHRY and SYGVKD. CDR3 protein: CAISDGGENIQYF. The CDR3 DNA reads TGTGCCATCAGTGATGGCGGGGAAAACATTCAGTACTTC.

This clone was detected only once. The CDR3 coding sequence is TGCGCCAGCAGCTGGGGGGGCGGCGGGAGCAATGAGCAGTTCTTC. Its translation is CASSWGGGGSNEQFF. This rearrangement joins TRBV5-1 to TRBJ2-1, with D tentatively TRBD2 (7 bases). This CDR3 is 15 amino acids long. CDR1 is SGHRS, CDR2 YFSETQ, per germline. V was cut by 3 bases and J by 6 bases, with 16 bases left in between. Filled out from reference TRBV5-1 and TRBJ2-1, the complete variable domain reads KAGVTQTPRYLIKTRGQQVTLSCSPISGHRSVSWYQQTPGQGLQFLFEYFSETQRNKGNFPGRFSGRQFSNSRSEMNVSTLELGDSALYLCASSWGGGGSNEQFFGPGTRLTVL.

DNA for the CDR3: TGTGCCAGCAGACCTACCCACGGAGCTCGGCACGAGCAGTACTTC. Translated: CASRPTHGARHEQYF. V usage is TRBV6-5 and J usage is TRBJ2-7; D unresolved. This CDR3 is 15 amino acids long. V lost 6 bases to trimming and J lost 5 bases, with 20 bases between them. Germline CDR1 and CDR2: MNHEY and SVGAGI.

DNA of the CDR3: TGTGCCAGCAGCCGGGGACAGGGGCACACTGAAGCTTTCTTT. Protein product: CASSRGQGHTEAFF. J is TRBJ1-1 and V is TRBV7-9; 10 positions match TRBD1. Germline V gene sequence: CDR1 SEHNR, CDR2 FQNEAQ (reference sequence). The CDR3 consists of 14 residues. Germline trimming cut 5 bases from V and 3 bases from J; bases unmatched to any gene: 3.

The chain employs TRBV5-1 and TRBJ2-2; D not resolved. V lost 0 bases and J lost 4, with 7 bases in between. Germline V gives CDR1 SGHRS, CDR2 YFSETQ. There are 14 residues in the CDR3. CDR3 DNA sequence: TGCGCCAGCAGCTTGGAACTACCCACCGGGGAGCTGTTTTTT. Its translation is CASSLELPTGELFF.

This chain joins TRBV5-4 and TRBJ1-2; possible D gene TRBD1, 5 bases. The germline V gene encodes CDR1 SGHNT and CDR2 YYREEE (reference sequence). This CDR3 is 14 amino acids long. V was pared by 2 bases and J by 4 bases, with 12 bases between. In DNA form, the CDR3 reads TGTGCCAGCAGCTTAAAAGACAGCCTCTATGGCTACACCTTC. Its translation is CASSLKDSLYGYTF. The whole variable domain, remainder taken from reference TRBV5-4 and TRBJ1-2, is ETGVTQSPTHLIKTRGQQVTLRCSSQSGHNTVSWYQQALGQGPQFIFQYYREEENGRGNFPPRFSGLQFPNYSSELNVNALELDDSALYLCASSLKDSLYGYTFGSGTRLTVV.

The chain carries TRBV10-2 and TRBJ2-7; the match to TRBD2 covers 8 bases. Germline V gene sequence: CDR1 WSHSY, CDR2 SAAADI. J lost 6 bases, V lost 2 bases, and 3 bases had no gene match. This CDR3 has 13 residues. CDR3 bases: TGCGCCAGCAGTGAGGGGACTAGTTCCGAGCAGTACTTC. Its translation: CASSEGTSSEQYF.

This clone was seen a single time. This rearrangement joins TRBV5-5 to TRBJ2-3; 9 positions match TRBD1. The CDR3 runs to 16 residues. The junction had 6 bases not matched to a gene; V was cut back by 4 bases and J by 0 bases. The germline gives CDR1 SGHKS, CDR2 YYEKEE (reference sequence). This CDR3 is CASSVLQGASTDTQYF. CDR3 DNA: TGTGCCAGCAGCGTTCTACAGGGGGCTAGCACAGATACGCAGTATTTT.

This chain uses TRBV6-1 with TRBJ2-5, with TRBD2 as a possible D gene (6 bases). Germline-derived CDR1 and CDR2 are MNHNS and SASEGT. The V end was cut by 7 bases, the J end by 5 bases, with 17 bases between. The CDR3 consists of 14 residues. In nucleotides, the CDR3 is TGTGCCAGCACGGCCTCCGGGGGAGGCGAGACCCAGTACTTC. It is translated as CASTASGGGETQYF.

The chain is built from TRBV28 and TRBJ1-2, with D maybe TRBD1 (6 bases). The CDR3 sequence is 13 residues long. Germline V lookup: CDR1 MDHEN, CDR2 SYDVKM. The germline V and J ends were trimmed by 6 bases and 3 bases, with 11 bases remaining between them. Here the CDR3 reads CASRQGSDYGYTF. The CDR3 DNA reads as TGTGCCAGCAGACAGGGATCGGACTATGGCTACACCTTC.

The chain employs TRBV27 and TRBJ2-7; D unclear. The germline V gene encodes CDR1 MNHEY and CDR2 SMNVEV (reference sequence). V lost 3 bases to trimming and J lost 1 base, with 13 bases between them. The CDR3 loop spans 15 amino acids. The DNA of the CDR3 is TGTGCCAGCAGTTTCGCCTTGGGCCAGTCCTACGAGCAGTACTTC. This codes for CASSFALGQSYEQYF.

The chain couples TRBV11-2 to TRBJ2-3, with 14 bases lining up with TRBD2. Germline CDR1 and CDR2: SGHAT and FQNNGV. V shed 2 bases and J 2 bases; nucleotides not matched to a gene: 6. This CDR3 is built from 18 residues. CDR3 loop: CASSLRLAGGPATDTQYF. The CDR3 region has the DNA TGTGCCAGCAGCTTAAGACTAGCGGGAGGGCCAGCCACAGATACGCAGTATTTT.

The genes are TRBV4-2 and TRBJ2-1, with 10 bases that match TRBD2. V shed 2 bases, J shed 2 bases, and the junction held 3 bases outside the gene matches. Germline V gene lookup returns CDR1 LGHNA and CDR2 YNFKEQ. This CDR3 spans 16 amino acids. The CDR3 loop reads CASSQNSGRAYNEQFF. CDR3 in DNA: TGTGCCAGCAGCCAAAACAGCGGGAGGGCCTACAATGAGCAGTTCTTC.

The rearrangement links TRBV5-1 to TRBJ2-7; possibly TRBD1 for D (6 bases). The CDR3 consists of 13 residues. Trimming removed 7 bases from V and 7 bases from J, with 18 bases in between. The V gene's germline CDR1 is SGHRS and CDR2 YFSETQ. Here the CDR3 DNA reads TGCGCCAGCGGGGGCCCGGGTGTGGGAGAGCAGTACTTC. This sequence encodes CASGGPGVGEQYF.

V gene TRBV5-1 combines with J gene TRBJ2-3; the match to TRBD2 covers 11 bases. Germline lookup yields CDR1 SGHRS and CDR2 YFSETQ. CDR3 length: 17 amino acids. J was trimmed by 1 base and V by 3 bases; bases with no gene match: 7. For the CDR3, the DNA is TGCGCCAGCAGCTCTGAGACTAGCGGGGAGGGCACAGATACGCAGTATTTT. Translated, it gives CASSSETSGEGTDTQYF.

The chain recombines TRBV14 with TRBJ2-1, with 7 bases that match TRBD1. The V segment lost 4 bases and the J segment 8 bases; nucleotides outside the gene matches: 11. CDR1 is SGHDN, CDR2 FVKESK, per germline. This CDR3 is 15 amino acids long. CDR3 region: CASSPRQGLQHEQFF. The CDR3, as DNA: TGTGCCAGCAGCCCCAGACAGGGCTTACAACATGAGCAGTTCTTC.

The chain has TRBV18 and TRBJ1-2, with D possibly TRBD1 on 6 matching bases. This CDR3 has 13 amino acids. The V gene lost 9 bases and the J gene lost 6 bases, with 17 bases spanning the gap. The germline gives CDR1 KGHSH, CDR2 LQKENI. The CDR3 reads CASYRDIYDGYTF. CDR3 DNA sequence: TGTGCCAGTTACAGGGATATTTACGATGGCTACACCTTC.

This clone was seen a single time. The chain links TRBV6-1 to TRBJ2-1; D is unresolved. V was pared by 7 bases and J by 1 base, with 5 bases between. The CDR3 loop spans 12 amino acids. Germline V gene data show CDR1 as MNHNS and CDR2 as SASEGT. The CDR3 loop is CASMESYNEQFF. The DNA for the CDR3 is TGTGCCAGCATGGAGTCCTACAATGAGCAGTTCTTC.

The chain has TRBV28 and TRBJ2-5; 8 nucleotides match TRBD2. Looked up from germline, CDR1 is MDHEN and CDR2 is SYDVKM. The CDR3 extends over 15 amino acids. V dropped 6 bases and J dropped 6; count of bases not matched to a gene: 12. The CDR3, as DNA: TGTGCCAGCAGCTCGAACCTAGCGGGCCGGCAGACCCAGTACTTC. It is translated as CASSSNLAGRQTQYF.

This chain uses TRBV6-1 with TRBJ1-1; 8 bases align to TRBD1. V lost 10 bases to trimming and J lost 3 bases; unmatched junction nucleotides: 10. Germline-derived CDR1 and CDR2 are MNHNS and SASEGT. This CDR3 spans 14 amino acids. The CDR3 sequence is CAITRGRWDTEAFF. The CDR3 coding sequence is TGTGCCATCACCAGGGGGCGATGGGACACTGAAGCTTTCTTT.

To note about this clone: One end of the junction is discordant with germline, which a read error may explain. The sample carries other DNA sequences with the same CDR3. J is TRBJ1-1 and V is TRBV2; D gene ambiguous. Germline-derived CDR1 and CDR2 are SNHLY and FYNNEI. This CDR3 is 11 amino acids long. The CDR3 DNA follows: TGTGCCAGTAGTGTAGTCACTGAAGCTTTCTTT. This translates into CASSVVTEAFF.